The clone carrying this T cell receptor (beta chain) was observed at least ten times. This record comes from a study of kidney transplant recipient with SARS-CoV-2 infection. The trim removed 5 bases at V and 8 bases at J, leaving 13 bases unmatched. Germline lookup yields CDR1 MDHEN and CDR2 SYDVKM. There are 15 residues in the CDR3. Via MiXCR, TCRdb re-called the reads, giving one row per CDR3 protein. In the table there are 200,000 to 300,000 distinct CDR3 sequences, more than 25% of which are singletons. The rearrangement uses TRBV28 and TRBJ1-2, with 8 bases identical to TRBD1. The sample in question was a blood sample, obtained at baseline and on day 111 from a kidney transplant recipient. The source of this sequence is a young adult male patient who had COVID-19 and was a kidney transplant recipient. Some T cells may originate from the graft donor. The chain's CDR3 is CASSPLPLTGVGYTF. In DNA form, the CDR3 reads TGTGCCAGCAGTCCTTTACCTTTGACAGGGGTGGGCTACACCTTC.